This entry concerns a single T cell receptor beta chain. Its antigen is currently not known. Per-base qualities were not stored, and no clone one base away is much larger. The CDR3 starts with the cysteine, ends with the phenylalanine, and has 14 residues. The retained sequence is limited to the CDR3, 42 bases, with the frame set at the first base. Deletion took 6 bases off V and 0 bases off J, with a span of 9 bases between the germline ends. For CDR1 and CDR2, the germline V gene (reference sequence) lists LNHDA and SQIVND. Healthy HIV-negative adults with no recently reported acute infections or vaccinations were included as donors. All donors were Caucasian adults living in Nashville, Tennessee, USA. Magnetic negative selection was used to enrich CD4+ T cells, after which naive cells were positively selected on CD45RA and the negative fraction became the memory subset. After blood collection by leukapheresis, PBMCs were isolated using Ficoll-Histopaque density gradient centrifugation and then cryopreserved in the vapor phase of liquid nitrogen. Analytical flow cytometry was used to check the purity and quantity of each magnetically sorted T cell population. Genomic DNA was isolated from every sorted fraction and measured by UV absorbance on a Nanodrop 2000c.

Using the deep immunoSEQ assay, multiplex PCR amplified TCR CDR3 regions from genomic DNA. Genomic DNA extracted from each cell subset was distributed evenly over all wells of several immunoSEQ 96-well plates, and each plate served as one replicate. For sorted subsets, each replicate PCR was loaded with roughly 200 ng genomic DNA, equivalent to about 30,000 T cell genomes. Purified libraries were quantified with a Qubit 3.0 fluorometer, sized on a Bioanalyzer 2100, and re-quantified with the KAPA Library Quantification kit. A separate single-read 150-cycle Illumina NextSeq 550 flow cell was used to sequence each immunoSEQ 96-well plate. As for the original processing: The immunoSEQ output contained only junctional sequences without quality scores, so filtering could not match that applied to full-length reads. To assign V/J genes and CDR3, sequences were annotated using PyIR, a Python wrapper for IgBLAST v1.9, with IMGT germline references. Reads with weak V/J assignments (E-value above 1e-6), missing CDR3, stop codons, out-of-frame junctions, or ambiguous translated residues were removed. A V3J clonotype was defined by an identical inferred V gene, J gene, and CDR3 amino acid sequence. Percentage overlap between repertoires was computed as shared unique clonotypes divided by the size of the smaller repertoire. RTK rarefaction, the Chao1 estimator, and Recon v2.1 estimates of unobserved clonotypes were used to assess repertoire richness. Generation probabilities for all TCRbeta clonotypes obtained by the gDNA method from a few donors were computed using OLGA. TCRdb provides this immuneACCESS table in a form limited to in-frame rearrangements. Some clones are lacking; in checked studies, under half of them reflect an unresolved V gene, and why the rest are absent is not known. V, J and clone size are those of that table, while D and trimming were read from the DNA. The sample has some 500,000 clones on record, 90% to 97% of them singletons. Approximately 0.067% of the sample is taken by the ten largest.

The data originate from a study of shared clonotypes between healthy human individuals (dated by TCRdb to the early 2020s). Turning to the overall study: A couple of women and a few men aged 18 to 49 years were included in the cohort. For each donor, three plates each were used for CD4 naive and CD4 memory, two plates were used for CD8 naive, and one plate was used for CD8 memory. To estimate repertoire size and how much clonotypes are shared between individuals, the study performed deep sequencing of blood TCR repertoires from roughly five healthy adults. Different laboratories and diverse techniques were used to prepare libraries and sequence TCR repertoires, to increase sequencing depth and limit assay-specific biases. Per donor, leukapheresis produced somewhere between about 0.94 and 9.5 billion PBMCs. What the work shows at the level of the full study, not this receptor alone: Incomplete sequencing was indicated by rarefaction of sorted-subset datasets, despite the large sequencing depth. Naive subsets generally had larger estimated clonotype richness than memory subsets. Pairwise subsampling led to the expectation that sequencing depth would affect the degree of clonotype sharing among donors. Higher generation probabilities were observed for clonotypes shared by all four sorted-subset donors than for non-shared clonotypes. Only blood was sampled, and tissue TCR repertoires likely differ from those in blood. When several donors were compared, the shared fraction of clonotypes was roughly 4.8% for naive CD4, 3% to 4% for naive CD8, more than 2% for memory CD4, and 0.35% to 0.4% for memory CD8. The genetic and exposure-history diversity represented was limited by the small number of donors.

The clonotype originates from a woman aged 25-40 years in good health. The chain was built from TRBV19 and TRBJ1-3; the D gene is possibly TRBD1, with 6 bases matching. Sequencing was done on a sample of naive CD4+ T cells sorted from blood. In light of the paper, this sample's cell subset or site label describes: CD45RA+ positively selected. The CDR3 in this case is CASRSGVSGNTIYF. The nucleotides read TGTGCCAGTAGGTCAGGGGTCTCTGGAAACACCATATATTTT.